This TCR beta chain was captured in a study of T cell responses to AZD1222 COVID-19 vaccine. General observations from the study: Donors were mostly white British, more females; clonal diversity possibly underestimated. Nearly half of spike-specific TCRs reportedly go after variant regions that carry no mutations.

With respect to this clone: The antigen remains unidentified.

The data were produced by immunoSEQ multiplex PCR, yet TCRdb's version contains in-frame clones alone and is incomplete. The sample lists about 150,000 clones; nearly 95% were seen once. The germline V gene has CDR1 SGHRS and CDR2 YFSETQ. CDR3 size: 14 residues. The ends were cut back, 2 bases at V and 3 bases at J, with 11 bases in the middle. The TCR originated in an adult in good health. Material: peripheral blood, obtained on day 0 of AZD1222 vaccination. V gene TRBV5-1 combines with J gene TRBJ1-1, with a weak D call TRBD1 (5 bases). The CDR3 here is CASSFGGVDTEAFF. Here the CDR3 DNA reads TGCGCCAGCAGCTTCGGGGGGGTCGACACTGAAGCTTTCTTT.